Here is one T cell receptor beta chain with its context. What it binds is unknown. At one boundary the junction diverges from the germline segment, which might be a read error. Germline V lookup: CDR1 KGHSH, CDR2 LQKENI. The CDR3 has 12 amino acids. The sorted regulatory T cells were CD4+, CD25-high and CD127-low, with genomic DNA sequenced. The sample comes from a study of regulatory and conventional T cells in RAG deficiency. Sequenced by immunoSEQ multiplex PCR; TCRdb stores in-frame clones only, minus some. The data show some 28,000 clones, 75% to 95% seen once. General study findings and limits: In Omenn syndrome, sorted "Tregs" may be peripherally activated cells. Treg unique TCR beta sequences were about 100-fold fewer in Omenn syndrome and CID/AS patients than controls.

Separately, the same data were catalogued under a study of regulatory T cells. In that study: Primers: 52 TRBV forward and 13 TRBJ reverse.

The chain couples TRBV18 to TRBJ2-7; D is unresolved. The receptor was derived from a human donor in good health. The source material was Tregs sorted from blood. The CDR3 loop is CASSNDGQVQNF. CDR3 DNA: TGTGCCAGCTCGAACGACGGCCAAGTTCAAAACTTC.